The clone carrying this TCR beta chain has a handful of counts. Its antigen remains unknown. This record belongs to a study of CD8 T cells in ankylosing spondylitis. Deletions cut 1 base from V and 1 base from J, with 11 bases between. Germline V gives CDR1 LGHNA, CDR2 YSLEER. This CDR3 comprises 15 residues. Making the TCR beta libraries involved quantitative 5'-RACE with molecular barcodes. TCRdb re-analysed the 5' RACE reads in MiXCR, keeping a single row per CDR3 protein. The table has some 200,000 distinct CDR3 sequences, 7% to 8% seen once. Findings of the study overall: Blood of patients with ankylosing spondylitis appeared to be characterized by a TCR beta motif of about eight highly homologous variants. Disease-linked clones were found to be CD8+ and relatively rare in peripheral blood. Disease-linked clones reportedly showed significant enrichment in matched ankylosing spondylitis synovial fluid.

The sequence was collected from a male donor with ankylosing spondylitis. The sequenced sample consisted of blood, either unsorted or a sorted T cell fraction (not recorded which). The genes are TRBV4-3 and TRBJ2-7; D is undetermined. For the CDR3, the DNA is TGCGCCAGCAGCCAAGCCAATGCCCAGTCCTACGAGCAGTACTTC. Residues: CASSQANAQSYEQYF.